One sample yielded the 8 T cell receptor beta chains listed below, sequenced in a study of cytomegalovirus exposure and HLA in healthy donors. The PCR used 60 Vbeta and 13 Jbeta primers. TCRdb's copy holds only in-frame clones and misses some; the assay was immunoSEQ multiplex PCR. The sample lists tens of thousands of clones, more than 70% seen once, with around 4.4% in the top ten. Sequenced sample: PBMCs. These receptors originate from a male donor in good health and CMV-seropositive.

This clone has a handful of counts. In DNA form, the CDR3 reads TGTGCCAGCAGCTTCGGCGGCCCTAGCTCCTACGAGCAGTACTTC. This translates into CASSFGGPSSYEQYF. The chain combines TRBV7-2 with TRBJ2-7; D is unresolved. The CDR3 covers 15 residues. Per the germline V gene, CDR1 is SGHTA and CDR2 is FQGNSA. V was trimmed by 3 bases and J by 0 bases, leaving 12 bases between them.

The V and J genes are TRBV5-1 and TRBJ2-7, with D perhaps matching TRBD2 (5 bases). CDR1 and CDR2 (germline): SGHRS, YFSETQ. This CDR3 is built from 14 residues. Trimming removed 0 bases at V and 3 bases at J, with 10 bases between. The CDR3 region has the DNA TGCGCCAGCAGCTTGGCTGCGGACTTCTACGAGCAGTACTTC. This codes for CASSLAADFYEQYF.

This rearrangement joins TRBV29-1 to TRBJ2-3; a weak D match, TRBD1 (6 bases). This CDR3 is 14 amino acids long. Trimming stripped 6 bases from V and 3 bases from J, with 16 bases between. In germline, CDR1 is SQVTM, CDR2 ANQGSEA. This CDR3 is CSVVSGVGTDTQYF. CDR3 sequence (DNA): TGCAGCGTCGTCTCAGGGGTGGGAACAGATACGCAGTATTTT.

This sequence joins TRBV28 and TRBJ2-1, with D hard to call. The CDR3 has 11 amino acids. The germline V gene has CDR1 MDHEN and CDR2 SYDVKM. The V end lost 3 bases, the J end lost 8 bases, and 5 bases lay between the germline ends. CDR3 sequence (DNA): TGTGCCAGCAGTTTGTTCTATGAGCAGTTCTTC. It encodes CASSLFYEQFF.

The chain links TRBV7-2 to TRBJ2-1; D possibly corresponds to TRBD2 (7 bases). Germline values: CDR1 SGHTA, CDR2 FQGNSA. V was cut by 6 bases and J by 4 bases, with 10 bases left in between. CDR3 length equals 13 residues. The DNA for the CDR3 is TGTGCCAGCAGTGCGGGGGCATACAATGAGCAGTTCTTC. This sequence encodes CASSAGAYNEQFF.

The rearrangement links TRBV7-9 to TRBJ2-2; the D gene is possibly TRBD1 (6 bases). The CDR3 has 15 residues. The V end was cut by 5 bases, the J end by 1 base, with 11 bases between. In germline, CDR1 is SEHNR, CDR2 FQNEAQ (reference sequence). CDR3 amino acids: CASSGWTENTGELFF. The CDR3 region has the DNA TGTGCCAGCAGCGGCTGGACAGAGAACACCGGGGAGCTGTTTTTT. The full variable domain, its missing parts supplied by reference TRBV7-9 and TRBJ2-2, is DTGVSQNPRHKITKRGQNVTFRCDPISEHNRLYWYRQTLGQGPEFLTYFQNEAQLEKSRLLSDRFSAERPKGSFSTLEIQRTEQGDSAMYLCASSGWTENTGELFFGEGSRLTVL.

This chain connects TRBV30 to TRBJ1-2, with 7 bases fitting TRBD1. The V gene's germline CDR1 is GTSNPN and CDR2 SVGIG (reference sequence). V was pared by 2 bases and J by 4 bases, with 7 bases of the junction left unmatched. CDR3 length: 14 amino acids. This CDR3 is CAWSPQGIGYGYTF. The DNA of the CDR3 is TGTGCCTGGAGTCCACAGGGGATTGGCTATGGCTACACCTTC.

The chain joins TRBV7-2 to TRBJ1-1; 7 bases are shared with TRBD1. Germline V lookup: CDR1 SGHTA, CDR2 FQGNSA. With V trimmed by 3 bases and J by 3 bases, 1 base remained unmatched. This CDR3 contains 13 residues. The CDR3 bases are TGTGCCAGCAGCTTGCAGGGGGACACTGAAGCTTTCTTT. Protein sequence: CASSLQGDTEAFF.